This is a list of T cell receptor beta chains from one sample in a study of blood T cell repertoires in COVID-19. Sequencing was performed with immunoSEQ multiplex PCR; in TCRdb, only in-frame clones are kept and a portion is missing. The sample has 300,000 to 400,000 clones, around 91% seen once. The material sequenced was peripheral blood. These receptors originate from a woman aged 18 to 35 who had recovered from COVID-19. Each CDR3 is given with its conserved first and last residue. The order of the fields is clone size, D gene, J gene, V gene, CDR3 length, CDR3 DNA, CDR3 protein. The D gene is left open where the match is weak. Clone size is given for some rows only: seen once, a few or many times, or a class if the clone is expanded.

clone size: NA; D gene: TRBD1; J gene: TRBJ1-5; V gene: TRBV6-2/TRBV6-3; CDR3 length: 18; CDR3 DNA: TGTGCCAGCAGTTACAGCGGCTACGGACAGGAAGGGTCTCAGCCCCAGCATTTT; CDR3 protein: CASSYSGYGQEGSQPQHF
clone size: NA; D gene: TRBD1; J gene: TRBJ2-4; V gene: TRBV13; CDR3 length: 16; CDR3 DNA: TGTGCCAGCAGCTTACGACAGGGGGCGCGGGGAAACATTCAGTACTTC; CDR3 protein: CASSLRQGARGNIQYF
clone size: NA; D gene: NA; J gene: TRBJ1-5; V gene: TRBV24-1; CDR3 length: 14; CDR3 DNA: TGTGCCACCAGTGATTCGCACAGGGTCCAGCCCCAGCATTTT; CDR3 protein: CATSDSHRVQPQHF
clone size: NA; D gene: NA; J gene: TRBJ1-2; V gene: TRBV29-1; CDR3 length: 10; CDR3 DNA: TGCAGCGTTGGGAGGGATGGCTACACCTTC; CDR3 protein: CSVGRDGYTF
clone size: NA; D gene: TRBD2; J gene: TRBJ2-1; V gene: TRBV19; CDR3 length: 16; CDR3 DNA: TGTGCCAGTAGAACCCTAGCGGGAGACTCCTACAATGAGCAGTTCTTC; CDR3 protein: CASRTLAGDSYNEQFF
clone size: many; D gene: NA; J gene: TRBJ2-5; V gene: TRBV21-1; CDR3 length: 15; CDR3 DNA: TGTGCCAGCCCTCTCCTTTGGGCCTTCAAAGAGACCCAGTACTTC; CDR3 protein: CASPLLWAFKETQYF
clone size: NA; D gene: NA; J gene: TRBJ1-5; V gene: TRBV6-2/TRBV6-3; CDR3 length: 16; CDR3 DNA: TGTGCCAGCAGTTACGATTTGACACATAGCAATCAGCCCCAGCATTTT; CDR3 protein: CASSYDLTHSNQPQHF
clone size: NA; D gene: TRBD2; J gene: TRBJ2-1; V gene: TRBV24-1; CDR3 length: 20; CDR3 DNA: TGTGCCACCAGTGATCCGGGGGGGGACCAGACTAGCGGGAGATGGAATGAGCAGTTCTTC; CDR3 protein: CATSDPGGDQTSGRWNEQFF
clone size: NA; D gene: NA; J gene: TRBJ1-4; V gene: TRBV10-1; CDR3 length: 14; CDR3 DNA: TGCGCCAGCAGTGACCCGGGATCGAATGAAAAACTGTTTTTT; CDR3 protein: CASSDPGSNEKLFF
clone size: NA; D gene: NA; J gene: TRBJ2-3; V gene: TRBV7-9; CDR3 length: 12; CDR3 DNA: TGTGCCAGCAGCTTAGGCGGGAATACGCAGTATTTT; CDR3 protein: CASSLGGNTQYF
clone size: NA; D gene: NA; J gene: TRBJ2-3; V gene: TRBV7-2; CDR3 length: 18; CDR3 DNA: TGTGCCAGCAGCGCCCAACCCATGGGGGGGGCTAGCACAGATACGCAGTATTTT; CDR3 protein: CASSAQPMGGASTDTQYF
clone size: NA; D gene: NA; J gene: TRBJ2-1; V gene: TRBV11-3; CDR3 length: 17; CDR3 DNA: TGTGCCAGCAGCTTAGATTTCGGGGGAGTAGCAATCAATGAGCAGTTCTTC; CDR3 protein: CASSLDFGGVAINEQFF
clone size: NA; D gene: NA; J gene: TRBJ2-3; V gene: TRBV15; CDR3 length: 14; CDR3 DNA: TGTGCCACCAGCAGGGCTACAGGACCAGATACGCAGTATTTT; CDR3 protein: CATSRATGPDTQYF
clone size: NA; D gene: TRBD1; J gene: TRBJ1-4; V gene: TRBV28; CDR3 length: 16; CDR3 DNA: TGTGCCAGCAGATATATTGGCGACAGGGGTGTAGAAAAACTGTTTTTT; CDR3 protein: CASRYIGDRGVEKLFF
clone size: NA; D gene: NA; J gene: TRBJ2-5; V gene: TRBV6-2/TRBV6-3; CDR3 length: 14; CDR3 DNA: TGTGCCAGCAGTTACAACAGGGGGGGATCGACCCAGTACTTC; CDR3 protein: CASSYNRGGSTQYF
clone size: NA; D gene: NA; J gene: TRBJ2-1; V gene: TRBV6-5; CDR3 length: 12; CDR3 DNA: TGTGCCAGCAGGTCAACTAGTCATTGGCAGTTCTTC; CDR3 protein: CASRSTSHWQFF
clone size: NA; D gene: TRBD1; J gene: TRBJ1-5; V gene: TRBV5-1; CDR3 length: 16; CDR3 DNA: TGCGCCAGCAGCTTGGGACAGGGGGATAGCAATCAGCCCCAGCATTTT; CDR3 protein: CASSLGQGDSNQPQHF
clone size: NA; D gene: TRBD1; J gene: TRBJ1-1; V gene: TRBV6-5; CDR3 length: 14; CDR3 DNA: TGTGCCAGCAGGACCAGGGGGCAGGGGACTGAAGCTTTCTTT; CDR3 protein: CASRTRGQGTEAFF
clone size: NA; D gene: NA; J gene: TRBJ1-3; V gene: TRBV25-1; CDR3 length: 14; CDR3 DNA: TGTGCCAGCACCGGGGTGGGGTCTGGAAACACCATATATTTT; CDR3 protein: CASTGVGSGNTIYF
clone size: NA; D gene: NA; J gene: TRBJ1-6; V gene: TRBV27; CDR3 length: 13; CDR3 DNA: TGTGCCAGCAGTAACTCAGGGTACTCACCCCTCCACTTT; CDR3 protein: CASSNSGYSPLHF
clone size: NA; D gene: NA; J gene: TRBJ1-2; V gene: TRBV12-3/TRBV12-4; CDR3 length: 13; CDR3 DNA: TGTGCCAGCAGTCGGACCGATCAGGGTGGCTACACCTTC; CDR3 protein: CASSRTDQGGYTF
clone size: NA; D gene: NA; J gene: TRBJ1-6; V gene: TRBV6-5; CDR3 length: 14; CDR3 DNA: TGTGCCAGCAGTTACCCACAGACGAATTCACCCCTCCACTTT; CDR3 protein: CASSYPQTNSPLHF
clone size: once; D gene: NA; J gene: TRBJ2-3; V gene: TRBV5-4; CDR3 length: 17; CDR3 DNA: TGTGCCAGCAGCTTGGTAATGGCGGGGCCAGACACAGATACGCAGTATTTT; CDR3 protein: CASSLVMAGPDTDTQYF
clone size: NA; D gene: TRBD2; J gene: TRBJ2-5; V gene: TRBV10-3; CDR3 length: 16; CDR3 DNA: TGTGCCATCGCCCAGACTAGCGGAGGGGACCAAGAGACCCAGTACTTC; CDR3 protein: CAIAQTSGGDQETQYF
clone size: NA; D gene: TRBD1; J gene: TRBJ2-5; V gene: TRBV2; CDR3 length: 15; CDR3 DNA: TGTGCCAGCAGCGCGGACAGGGAGGACCAAGAGACCCAGTACTTC; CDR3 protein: CASSADREDQETQYF
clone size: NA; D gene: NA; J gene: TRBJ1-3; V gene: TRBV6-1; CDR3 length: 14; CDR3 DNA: TGTGCCAGCAGTTCTCAGGGTACTGGAAACACCATATATTTT; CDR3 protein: CASSSQGTGNTIYF
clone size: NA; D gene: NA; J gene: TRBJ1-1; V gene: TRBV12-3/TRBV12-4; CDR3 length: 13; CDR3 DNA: TGTGCCAGCAGTTTAAAGCGGGGGTCTGAAGCTTTCTTT; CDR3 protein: CASSLKRGSEAFF
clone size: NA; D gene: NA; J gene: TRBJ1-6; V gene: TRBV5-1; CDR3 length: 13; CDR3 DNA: TGCGCCAGCAGCTTGTCTGCGGGTTCACCCCTCCACTTT; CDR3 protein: CASSLSAGSPLHF
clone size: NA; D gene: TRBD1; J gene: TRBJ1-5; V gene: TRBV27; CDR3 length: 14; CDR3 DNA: TGTGCCAGCAGTTCAGGGGGTATCGGTCAGCCCCAGCATTTT; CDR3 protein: CASSSGGIGQPQHF
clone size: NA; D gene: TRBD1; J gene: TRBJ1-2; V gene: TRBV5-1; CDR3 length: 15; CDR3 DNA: TGCGCCAGCAGCTTGACAGGGGGCCAAGCTTATGGCTACACCTTC; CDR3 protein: CASSLTGGQAYGYTF
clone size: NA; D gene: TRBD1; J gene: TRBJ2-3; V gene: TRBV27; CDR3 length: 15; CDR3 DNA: TGTGCCAGCAGTTCAGGGGGCTGGGGCACAGATACGCAGTATTTT; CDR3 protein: CASSSGGWGTDTQYF
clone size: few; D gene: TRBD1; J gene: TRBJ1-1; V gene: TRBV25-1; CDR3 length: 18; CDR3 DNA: TGTGCCAGCAGTGAATTACGGACAGGCGGAACAAGTGTCACTGAAGCTTTCTTT; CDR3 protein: CASSELRTGGTSVTEAFF
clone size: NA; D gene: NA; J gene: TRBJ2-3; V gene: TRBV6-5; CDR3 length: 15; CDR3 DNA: TGTGCCAGCACCTTAGGGGGTGCTAGCACAGATACGCAGTATTTT; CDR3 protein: CASTLGGASTDTQYF
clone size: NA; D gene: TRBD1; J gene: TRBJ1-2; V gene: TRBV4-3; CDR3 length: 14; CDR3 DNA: TGCGCCAGCAGCCAAGTGAGAGGGGGCCGGGGCTACACCTTC; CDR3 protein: CASSQVRGGRGYTF
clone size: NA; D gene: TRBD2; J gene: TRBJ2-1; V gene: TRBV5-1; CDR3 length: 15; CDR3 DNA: TGCGCCAGCAGCTTACTAGCGGGAGGGCGGGGTGAGCAGTTCTTC; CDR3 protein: CASSLLAGGRGEQFF
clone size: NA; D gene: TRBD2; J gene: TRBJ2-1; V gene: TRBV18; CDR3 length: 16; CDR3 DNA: TGTGCCAGCTCACCAACCGGGACTAGCGGGTCACATGAGCAGTTCTTC; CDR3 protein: CASSPTGTSGSHEQFF
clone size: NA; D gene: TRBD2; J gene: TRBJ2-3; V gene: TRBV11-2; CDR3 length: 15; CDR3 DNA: TGTGCCAGCAGCCTCGGGGGGGCTCTCTCAGATACGCAGTATTTT; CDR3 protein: CASSLGGALSDTQYF
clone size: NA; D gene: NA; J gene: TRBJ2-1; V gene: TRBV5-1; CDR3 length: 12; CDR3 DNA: TGCGCCAGCAGCTTGACTACCGGTGAGCAGTTCTTC; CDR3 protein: CASSLTTGEQFF
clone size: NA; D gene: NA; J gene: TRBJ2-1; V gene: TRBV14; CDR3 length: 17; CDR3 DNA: TGTGCCAGCAGCCAGGGCCCCGATCTACATAGGTACAATGAGCAGTTCTTC; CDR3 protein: CASSQGPDLHRYNEQFF
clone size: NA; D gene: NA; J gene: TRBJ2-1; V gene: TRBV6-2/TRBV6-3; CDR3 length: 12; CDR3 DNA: TGTGCCAGCAGTTACTTTCAGAAGGAGCAGTTCTTC; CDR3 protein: CASSYFQKEQFF
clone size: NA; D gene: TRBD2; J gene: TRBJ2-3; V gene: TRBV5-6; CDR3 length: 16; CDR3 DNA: TGTGCCAGCAGCTTGTTCCTAGCGGGAGGGGTAGATACGCAGTATTTT; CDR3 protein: CASSLFLAGGVDTQYF
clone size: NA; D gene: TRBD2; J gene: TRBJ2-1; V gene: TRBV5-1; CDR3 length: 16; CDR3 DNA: TGCGCCAGCAGCCGTGGCGGGAGCCCCCCCTGGGATGAGCAGTTCTTC; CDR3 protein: CASSRGGSPPWDEQFF
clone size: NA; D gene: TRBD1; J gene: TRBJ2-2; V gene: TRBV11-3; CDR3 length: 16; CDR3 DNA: TGTGCCAGCAGCTTGGGTGGGACAGGGAGAACCGGGGAGCTGTTTTTT; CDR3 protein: CASSLGGTGRTGELFF
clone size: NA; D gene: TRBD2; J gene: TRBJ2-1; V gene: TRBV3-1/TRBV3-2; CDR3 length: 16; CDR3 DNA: TGTGCCAGCAGCCAAGAAGGGGTAGCGGGGGACCATGAGCAGTTCTTC; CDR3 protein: CASSQEGVAGDHEQFF
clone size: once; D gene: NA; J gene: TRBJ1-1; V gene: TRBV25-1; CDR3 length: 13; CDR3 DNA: TGTGCCAGCCTAAAAGATGGGAACACTGAAGCTTTCTTT; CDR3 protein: CASLKDGNTEAFF
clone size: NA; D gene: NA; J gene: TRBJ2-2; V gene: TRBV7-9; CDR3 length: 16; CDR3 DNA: TGTGCCAGCAGCCGCTTCGGAAGCGCGAACACCGGGGAGCTGTTTTTT; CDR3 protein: CASSRFGSANTGELFF
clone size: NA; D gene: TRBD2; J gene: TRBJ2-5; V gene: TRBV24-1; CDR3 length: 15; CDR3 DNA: TGTGCCACCAGTGATCCCGGGACTAGAGGTGAGACCCAGTACTTC; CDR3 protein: CATSDPGTRGETQYF
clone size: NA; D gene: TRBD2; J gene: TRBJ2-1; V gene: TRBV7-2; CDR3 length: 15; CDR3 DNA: TGTGCCAGCACCCTAGGACTAGCGGGAGTCAATGAGCAGTTCTTC; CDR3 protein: CASTLGLAGVNEQFF
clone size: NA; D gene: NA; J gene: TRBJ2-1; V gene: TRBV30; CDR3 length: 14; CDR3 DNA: TGTGCCTGGAGTACCGGGACTGGACTAAATGAGCAGTTCTTC; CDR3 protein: CAWSTGTGLNEQFF
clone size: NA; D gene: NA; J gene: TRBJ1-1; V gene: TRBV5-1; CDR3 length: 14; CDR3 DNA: TGCGCCAGCAGCTTCGACAGCTTGAACACTGAAGCTTTCTTT; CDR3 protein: CASSFDSLNTEAFF
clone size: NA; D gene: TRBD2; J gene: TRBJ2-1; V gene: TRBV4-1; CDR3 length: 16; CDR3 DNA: TGCGCCAGCAGCCCTCAGGGAGCGGGAGTATCGAATGAGCAGTTCTTC; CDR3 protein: CASSPQGAGVSNEQFF
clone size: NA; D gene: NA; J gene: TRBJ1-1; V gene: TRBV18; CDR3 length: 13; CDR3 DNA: TGTGCCAGCGCAGGGGTCATGAACACTGAAGCTTTCTTT; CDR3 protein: CASAGVMNTEAFF
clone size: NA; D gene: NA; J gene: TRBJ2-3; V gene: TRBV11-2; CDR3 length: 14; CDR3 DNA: TGTGCCAGCAGCTTGGCGAGGGGGACAGATACGCAGTATTTT; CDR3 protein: CASSLARGTDTQYF
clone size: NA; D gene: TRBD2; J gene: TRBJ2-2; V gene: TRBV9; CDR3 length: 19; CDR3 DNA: TGTGCCAGCAGCGTAGACCCGACTAGCGGGAGGGCAGACACCGGGGAGCTGTTTTTT; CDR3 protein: CASSVDPTSGRADTGELFF
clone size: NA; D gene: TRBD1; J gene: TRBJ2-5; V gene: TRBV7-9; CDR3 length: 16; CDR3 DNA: TGTGCCAGCAGCATCGACGGGACAGGGACGGAAGAGACCCAGTACTTC; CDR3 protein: CASSIDGTGTEETQYF